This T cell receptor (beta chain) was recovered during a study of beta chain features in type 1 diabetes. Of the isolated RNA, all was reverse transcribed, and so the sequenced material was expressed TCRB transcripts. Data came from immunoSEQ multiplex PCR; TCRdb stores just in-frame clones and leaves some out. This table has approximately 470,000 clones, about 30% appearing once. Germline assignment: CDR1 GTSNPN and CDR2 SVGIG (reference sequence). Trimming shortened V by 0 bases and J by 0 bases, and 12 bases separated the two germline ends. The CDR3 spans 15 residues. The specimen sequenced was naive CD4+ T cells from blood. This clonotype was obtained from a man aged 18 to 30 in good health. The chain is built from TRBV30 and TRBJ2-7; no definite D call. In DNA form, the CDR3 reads TGTGCCTGGAGTGTGCGGAGCTTCCTCTCCTACGAGCAGTACTTC. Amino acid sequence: CAWSVRSFLSYEQYF. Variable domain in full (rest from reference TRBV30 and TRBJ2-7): SQTIHQWPATLVQPVGSPLSLECTVEGTSNPNLYWYRQAAGRGLQLLFYSVGIGQISSEVPQNLSASRPQDRQFILSSKKLLLSDSGFYLCAWSVRSFLSYEQYFGPGTRLTVT.